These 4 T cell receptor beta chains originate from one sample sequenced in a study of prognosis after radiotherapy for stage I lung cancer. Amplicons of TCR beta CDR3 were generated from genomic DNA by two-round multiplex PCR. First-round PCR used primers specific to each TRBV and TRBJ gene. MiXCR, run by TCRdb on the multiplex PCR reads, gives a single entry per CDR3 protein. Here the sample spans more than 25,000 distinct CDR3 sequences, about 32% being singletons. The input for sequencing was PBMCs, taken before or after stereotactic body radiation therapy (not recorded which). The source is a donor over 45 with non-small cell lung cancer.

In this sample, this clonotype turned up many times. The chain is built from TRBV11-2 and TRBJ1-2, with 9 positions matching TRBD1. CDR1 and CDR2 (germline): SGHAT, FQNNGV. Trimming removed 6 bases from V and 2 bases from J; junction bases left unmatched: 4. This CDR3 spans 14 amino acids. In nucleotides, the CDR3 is TGTGCCAGCAGATCCACAGGGGGCAACTATGGCTACACCTTC. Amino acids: CASRSTGGNYGYTF.

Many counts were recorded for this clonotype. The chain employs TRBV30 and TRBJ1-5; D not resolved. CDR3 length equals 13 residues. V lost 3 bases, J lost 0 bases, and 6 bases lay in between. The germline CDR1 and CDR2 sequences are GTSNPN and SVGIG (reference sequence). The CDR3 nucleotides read TGTGCCTGGAGCGCCGATAGCAATCAGCCCCAGCATTTT. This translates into CAWSADSNQPQHF.

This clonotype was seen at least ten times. CDR3 sequence reads: CASSALTGGEQYF. Written as DNA, the CDR3 is TGTGCCAGTAGTGCCCTGACGGGTGGGGAGCAGTACTTC. V and J are TRBV19 and TRBJ2-7; no clear D. The V gene lost 5 bases and the J gene lost 7 bases, with 15 bases spanning the gap. Germline V gene sequence: CDR1 LNHDA, CDR2 SQIVND (reference sequence). This CDR3 is built from 13 residues.

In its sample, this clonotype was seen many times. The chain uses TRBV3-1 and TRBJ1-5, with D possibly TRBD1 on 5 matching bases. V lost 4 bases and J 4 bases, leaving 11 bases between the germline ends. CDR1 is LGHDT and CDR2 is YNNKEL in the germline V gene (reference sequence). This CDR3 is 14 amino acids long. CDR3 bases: TGTGCCAGCAGCCGCGGGGGGGGTAATCAGCCCCAGCATTTT. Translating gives CASSRGGGNQPQHF.